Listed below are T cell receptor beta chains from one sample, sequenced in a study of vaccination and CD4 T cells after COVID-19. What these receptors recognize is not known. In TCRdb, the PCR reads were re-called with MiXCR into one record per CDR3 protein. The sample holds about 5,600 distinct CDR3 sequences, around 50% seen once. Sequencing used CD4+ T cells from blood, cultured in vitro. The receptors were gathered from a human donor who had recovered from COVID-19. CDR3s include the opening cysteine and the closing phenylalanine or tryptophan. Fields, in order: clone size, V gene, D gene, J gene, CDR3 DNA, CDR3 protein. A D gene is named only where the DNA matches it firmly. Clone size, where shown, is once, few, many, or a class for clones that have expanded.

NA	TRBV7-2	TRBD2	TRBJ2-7	TGTGCCAGCAGATTAACCCCAGCGGGAGGAGGGGAGCAGTACTTC	CASRLTPAGGGEQYF
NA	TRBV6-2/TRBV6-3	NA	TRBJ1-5	TGTGCCAGGGGGCGGAGGGTTGGCAATCAGCCCCAGCATTTT	CARGRRVGNQPQHF
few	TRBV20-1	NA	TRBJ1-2	TGCAGTGCTAGAGATAGGACAGCAAACTATGGCTACACCTTC	CSARDRTANYGYTF
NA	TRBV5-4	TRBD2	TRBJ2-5	TGTGCCAGCAGCTCCTCCCTAGCGGGGGTTGGGGAGACCCAGTACTTC	CASSSSLAGVGETQYF
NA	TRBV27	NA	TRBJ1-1	TGTGCCAGCGCGAGAAAGCGGGACACTGAAGCTTTCTTT	CASARKRDTEAFF
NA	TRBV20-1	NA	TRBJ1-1	TGCAGTGCGCATTCCTGGGGGCCCACTGAAGCTTTCTTT	CSAHSWGPTEAFF
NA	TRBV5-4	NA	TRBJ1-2	TGTGCCAGCAGCGTGGGCCTAGCTAACTATGGCTACACCTTC	CASSVGLANYGYTF
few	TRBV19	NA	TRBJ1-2	TGTGCCAGTAGTGCCCATTCAAACCTCAACTATGGCTACACCTTC	CASSAHSNLNYGYTF
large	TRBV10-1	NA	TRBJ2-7	TGCGCCAAGCCGACGGCGGCCTACGAGCAGTACTTC	CAKPTAAYEQYF
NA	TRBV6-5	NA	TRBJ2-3	TGTGCCAGCAGTTATGTCGTGGGCACAGATACGCAGTATTTT	CASSYVVGTDTQYF
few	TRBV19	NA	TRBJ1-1	TGTGCCAGTAGTATGTGGTCAGGGGCAGGCACTGAAGCTTTCTTT	CASSMWSGAGTEAFF
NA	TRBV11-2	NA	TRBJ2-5	TGTGCCAGCAGCGGGGCAGAAGAGACCCAGTACTTC	CASSGAEETQYF
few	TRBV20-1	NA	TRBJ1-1	TGCAGTGCTTTTGGGGGGAACACTGAAGCTTTCTTT	CSAFGGNTEAFF
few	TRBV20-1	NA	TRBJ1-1	TGCAGTGCTAGAGGGGGCGGGAACACTGAAGCTTTCTTT	CSARGGGNTEAFF
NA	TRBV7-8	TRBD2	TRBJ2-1	TGTGCCAGCAGCCCCTGGGCAGGGACTAACAACAATGAGCAGTTCTTC	CASSPWAGTNNNEQFF
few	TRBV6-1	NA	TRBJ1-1	TGTGCCAGCAACGTACACCTGAACACTGAAGCTTTCTTT	CASNVHLNTEAFF
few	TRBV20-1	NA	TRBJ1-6	TGCAGTGCTAGAGGTCGGGGGGCTGGTTCACCCCTCCACTTT	CSARGRGAGSPLHF
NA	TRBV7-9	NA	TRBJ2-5	TGTGCCAGCAGCTTAGTCCCCGCTAGCGAGGAGACCCAGTACTTC	CASSLVPASEETQYF
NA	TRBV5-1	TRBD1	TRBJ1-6	TGCGCCAGCAGCGGGGACAGGTCATATTCACCCCTCCACTTT	CASSGDRSYSPLHF
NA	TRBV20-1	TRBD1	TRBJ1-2	TGCAGTGCTAGGGTATTCCGGGACAGGGGACGAAGTAACTATGGCTACACCTTC	CSARVFRDRGRSNYGYTF
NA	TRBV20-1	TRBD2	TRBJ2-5	TGCAGTGCTGTCGTAGCGGGAGGGCCGGGGGGTAGAGAGACCCAGTACTTC	CSAVVAGGPGGRETQYF
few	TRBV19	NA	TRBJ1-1	TGTGCCAGTAGTATATCTGGGCTAGACACTGAAGCTTTCTTT	CASSISGLDTEAFF
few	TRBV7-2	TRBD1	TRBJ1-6	TGTGCCAGCAGCTTACAGACAGGGGGATATAATTCACCCCTCCACTTT	CASSLQTGGYNSPLHF
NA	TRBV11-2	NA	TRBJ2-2	TGTGCCAGCAGCTTAGATCGATGGAACGGGGAGCTGTTTTTT	CASSLDRWNGELFF
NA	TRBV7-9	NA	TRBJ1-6	TGTGCCAGCAGCCGACAGGCGGAGCGTTCACCCCTCCACTTT	CASSRQAERSPLHF
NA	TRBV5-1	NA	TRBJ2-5	TGCGCCAGCAGCTTCAACACCCAAGAGACCCAGTACTTC	CASSFNTQETQYF
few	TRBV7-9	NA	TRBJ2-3	TGTGCCAGCAGCCGTACCAGACAGGAAGATACGCAGTATTTT	CASSRTRQEDTQYF
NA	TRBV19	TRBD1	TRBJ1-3	TGTGCCAGTAGTGCACCCAGGGGGCGCGGTGGAAACACCATATATTTT	CASSAPRGRGGNTIYF
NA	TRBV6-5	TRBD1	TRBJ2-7	TGTGCCAGCAGTTTCCAAAACTCGGGACAGCCCTACGAGCAGTACTTC	CASSFQNSGQPYEQYF
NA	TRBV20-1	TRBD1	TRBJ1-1	TGCAGTGCAAACGTACAGGGGGCTCTAGAAGCTTTCTTT	CSANVQGALEAFF
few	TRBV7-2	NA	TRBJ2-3	TGTGCCAGCAGCCGCGTTCTGTCGGAAAGAGCGCAGTATTTT	CASSRVLSERAQYF
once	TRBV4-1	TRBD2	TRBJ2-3	TGCGCCAGCAGCCAAGCCCGACTAGCGGGGATTACAGATACGCAGTATTTT	CASSQARLAGITDTQYF
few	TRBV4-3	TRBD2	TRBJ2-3	TGCGCCAGCAGCCAAGGGCGGGAGGCTACAGATACGCAGTATTTT	CASSQGREATDTQYF
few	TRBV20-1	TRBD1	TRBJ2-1	TGCAGTGCTAGAGTCAGAGACAGGGCCTACAATGAGCAGTTCTTC	CSARVRDRAYNEQFF
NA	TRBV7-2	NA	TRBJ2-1	TGTGCCAGCAGCTTAGAGGTGGGGAGCTCCTACAATGAGCAGTTCTTC	CASSLEVGSSYNEQFF
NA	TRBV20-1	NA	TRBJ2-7	TGCAGTGCTAGAGATATCAGCTCCTACGAGCAGTACTTC	CSARDISSYEQYF
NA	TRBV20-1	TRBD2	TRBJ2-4	TGCAGTGCTAGAGAGACTAGCGGGGCCAAAAACATTCAGTACTTC	CSARETSGAKNIQYF
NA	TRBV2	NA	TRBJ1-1	TGTGCCAGCATCCAGAACACTGAAGCTTTCTTT	CASIQNTEAFF
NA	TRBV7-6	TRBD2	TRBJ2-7	TGTGCCAGCGGGCCCGGGGCGGGAGAGGGGCAGTACTTC	CASGPGAGEGQYF
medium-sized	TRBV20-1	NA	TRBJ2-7	TGCAGTGCTAGAGATTGGCTCTTGGAGCAGTACTTC	CSARDWLLEQYF
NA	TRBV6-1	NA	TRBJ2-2	TGTGCCAGCAGAAACACCGGGGAGCTGTTTTTT	CASRNTGELFF
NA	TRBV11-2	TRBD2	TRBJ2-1	TGTGCCAGCAGCCTCCGGACTAGCGGGAGTACGGGGTTCTTC	CASSLRTSGSTGFF
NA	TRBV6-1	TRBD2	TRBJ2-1	TGTGCCATCAGCACGACTAGCGGGGGGGACAATGAGCAGTTCTTC	CAISTTSGGDNEQFF
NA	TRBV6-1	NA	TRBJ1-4	TGTGCCAGTACTAGGGCCCCTGCTACTGCAACTAATGAAAAACTGTTTTTT	CASTRAPATATNEKLFF
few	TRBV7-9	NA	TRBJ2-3	TGTGCCAGCAGCTTAACCCGGAATACGCAGTATTTT	CASSLTRNTQYF
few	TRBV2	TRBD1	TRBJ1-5	TGTGCCAGCAGTCCGGGACAGCCACATCAGCCCCAGCATTTT	CASSPGQPHQPQHF
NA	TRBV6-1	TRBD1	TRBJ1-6	TGTGCCAGCAGTGAATGGGACAGGGTTTCACCCCTCCACTTT	CASSEWDRVSPLHF
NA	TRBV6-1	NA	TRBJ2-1	TGTGCCAGCAGATGGACTATTTACAATGAGCAGTTCTTC	CASRWTIYNEQFF
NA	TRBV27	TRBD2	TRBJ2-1	TGTGCCAGCAGTTTTAGCGGGAGAGGGGATGAGCAGTTCTTC	CASSFSGRGDEQFF
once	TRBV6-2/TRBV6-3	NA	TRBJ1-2	NA	CASSRILWGQRPDFRGRGYTF
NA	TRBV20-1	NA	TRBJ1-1	TGCAGTGCTACCCGGGACTCGGACACTGAAGCTTTCTTT	CSATRDSDTEAFF